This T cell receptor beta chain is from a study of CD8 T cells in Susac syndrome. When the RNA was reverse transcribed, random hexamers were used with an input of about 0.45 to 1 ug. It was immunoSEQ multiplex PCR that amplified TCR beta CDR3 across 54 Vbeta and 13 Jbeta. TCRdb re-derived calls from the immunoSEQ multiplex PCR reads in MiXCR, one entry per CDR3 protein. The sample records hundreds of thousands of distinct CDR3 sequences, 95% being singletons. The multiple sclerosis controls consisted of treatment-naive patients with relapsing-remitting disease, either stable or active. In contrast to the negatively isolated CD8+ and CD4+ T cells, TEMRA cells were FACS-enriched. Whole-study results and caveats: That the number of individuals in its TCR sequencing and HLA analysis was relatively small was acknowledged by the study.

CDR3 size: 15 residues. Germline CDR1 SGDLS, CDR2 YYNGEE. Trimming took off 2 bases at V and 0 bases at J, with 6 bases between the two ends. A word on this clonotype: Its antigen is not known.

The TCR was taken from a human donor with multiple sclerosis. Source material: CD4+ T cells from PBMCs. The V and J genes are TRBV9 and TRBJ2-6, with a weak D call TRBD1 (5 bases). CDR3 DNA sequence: TGTGCCAGCAGCGTTAGGGGCTCTGGGGCCAACGTCCTGACTTTC. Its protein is CASSVRGSGANVLTF.